The 24 T cell receptor beta chains below all came from one sample that was sequenced in a study of glioma-infiltrating T cells. TCR alpha and beta CDR3 regions were amplified from RNA using iRepertoire nested multiplex PCR. Each CDR3 protein is one row after TCRdb ran MiXCR on the multiplex PCR reads. The table lists about 12,000 distinct CDR3 sequences, around a quarter of them singletons, with roughly two fifths in the top ten. Sequencing used glioma tissue, nonneoplastic brain tissue, or PBMCs (not recorded which). The receptors come from a human donor with low-grade glioma or glioblastoma, undergoing nonglioma brain surgery, or in good health (not recorded which).

About this clonotype: One base away lies a much larger clone, so this may be a sequencing read error. V is TRBV29-1 and J is TRBJ1-4; the D is unclear. This CDR3 comprises 13 residues. The V gene's germline CDR1 is SQVTM and CDR2 ANQGSEA. Trimming shortened V by 7 bases and J by 3 bases, and 12 bases separated the two germline ends. CDR3 nucleotide sequence: TGCAGCGCCCATGGGAGCGCTAATGAAAAACTGTTTTTT. Translated, it gives CSAHGSANEKLFF. Using reference TRBV29-1 and TRBJ1-4 for the parts outside the CDR3, the full variable domain is SAVISQKPSRDICQRGTSLTIQCQVDSQVTMMFWYRQQPGQSLTLIATANQGSEATYESGFVIDKFPISRPNLTFSTLTVSNMSPEDSSIYLCSAHGSANEKLFFGSGTQLSVL.

In this sample, this clonotype turned up many times. V gene TRBV7-9 combines with J gene TRBJ2-1; D ambiguous. This CDR3 is built from 12 residues. Germline V gives CDR1 SEHNR, CDR2 FQNEAQ (reference sequence). The germline V and J ends were trimmed by 5 bases and 10 bases, with 12 bases remaining between them. CDR3 amino acids: CASSPPIGEQFF. Here the CDR3 DNA reads TGTGCCAGCAGCCCCCCGATTGGGGAGCAGTTCTTC.

There are many counts of this clonotype. The chain combines TRBV6-6 with TRBJ2-3, with D perhaps TRBD1 or TRBD2 (5 bases each). The germline V gene encodes CDR1 MNHNY and CDR2 SVGAGI (reference sequence). The CDR3 has 14 amino acids. V dropped 0 bases and J dropped 4 bases, with 8 bases sitting between them. CDR3 sequence reads: CASSYSRGSDTQYF. CDR3 DNA: TGTGCCAGCAGTTACTCCCGGGGCTCAGATACGCAGTATTTT.

This clonotype was picked up a small number of times. V is TRBV7-2 and J is TRBJ2-1; TRBD2 matches at 8 bases. This CDR3 has 13 residues. Germline-derived CDR1 and CDR2 are SGHTA and FQGNSA. The ends lost 5 bases at V and 6 bases at J; junction bases unmatched: 3. The CDR3 sequence is CASSHGRANEQFF. CDR3 DNA: TGTGCCAGCAGCCACGGGAGGGCCAATGAGCAGTTCTTC.

At least ten counts were recorded for this clonotype. The rearrangement joins TRBV7-2 to TRBJ1-1, with D hard to call. From germline, CDR1 is SGHTA and CDR2 FQGNSA. There are 15 residues in the CDR3. V was shortened by 0 bases and J by 0 bases, with 8 bases between the two germline ends. The CDR3 reads CASSLARAVNTEAFF. The CDR3 region has the DNA TGTGCCAGCAGCTTAGCTAGGGCAGTGAACACTGAAGCTTTCTTT. Full variable domain (rest looked up from reference TRBV7-2 and TRBJ1-1): GAGVSQSPSNKVTEKGKDVELRCDPISGHTALYWYRQSLGQGLEFLIYFQGNSAPDKSGLPSDRFSAERTGGSVSTLTIQRTQQEDSAVYLCASSLARAVNTEAFFGQGTRLTVV.

The chain links TRBV20-1 to TRBJ2-5; no firm D call. CDR3 length: 13 residues. In germline, CDR1 is DFQATT, CDR2 SNEGSKA (reference sequence). V lost 6 bases, J lost 4 bases, and 15 bases lay in between. The CDR3 DNA follows: TGCAGTGCCGGGCCCGGGTACACAGAGACCCAGTACTTC. Protein product: CSAGPGYTETQYF.

This clonotype was observed a handful of times. This chain joins TRBV7-2 and TRBJ2-7; no reliable D call. V gave up 5 bases and J gave up 5 bases, with 22 bases separating them. Germline loops: CDR1 SGHTA, CDR2 FQGNSA. The CDR3 has 16 residues. CDR3 coding DNA: TGTGCCAGCAGCCCCCGTAGCCTCCTAACGAGCGACGAGCAGTACTTC. Translated, it gives CASSPRSLLTSDEQYF.

Relative to its sample, this clonotype is medium-sized. Germline and junction disagree at one end, which may indicate a read error. The chain has TRBV6-1 and TRBJ1-1, with no clear D. CDR1 is MNHNS, CDR2 SASEGT, per germline. The CDR3 contains 10 residues. The CDR3 DNA reads as TGTGCCAGCAGCCATGGGAAGTCGTCCTTT. Translating it yields CASSHGKSSF.

This clonotype was seen at least ten times. For the CDR3, the DNA is TGTGCCAGCAGTCCCGACGGGAACTATGGCTACACCTTC. Translation gives CASSPDGNYGYTF. The rearrangement joins TRBV6-1 to TRBJ1-2, with D unclear. V was clipped by 5 bases and J by 2 bases, with 9 bases between them. CDR3 length equals 13 residues. Germline CDR1 MNHNS, CDR2 SASEGT.

This clonotype was detected many times. The chain joins TRBV20-1 to TRBJ1-1, with 8 bases that match TRBD1. Trimming removed 3 bases from V and 7 bases from J; junction bases left unmatched: 10. The CDR3 loop spans 14 amino acids. Germline CDR1 and CDR2: DFQATT and SNEGSKA (reference sequence). CDR3 nucleotides: TGCAGTGCTAGGGTACCGACAGGGGCCGGTGAAGCTTTCTTT. This encodes CSARVPTGAGEAFF.

This clonotype was found a few times. The chain joins TRBV18 to TRBJ2-1, with 11 positions matching TRBD1. Germline-derived CDR1 and CDR2 are KGHSH and LQKENI. The V gene end was trimmed by 5 bases and the J gene end by 8 bases; junction bases not matched to a gene: 8. This CDR3 region has 15 residues. The CDR3 loop is CASSSRTGGGDEQFF. The CDR3 bases are TGTGCCAGCTCATCCAGGACAGGGGGCGGTGATGAGCAGTTCTTC.

The chain employs TRBV11-2 and TRBJ2-4; TRBD2 is a possible D gene (5 bases). The V end lost 5 bases, the J end lost 2 bases, and 10 bases lay between the germline ends. The CDR3 spans 14 residues. Germline assignment: CDR1 SGHAT and CDR2 FQNNGV. CDR3 amino acids: CASSGRESKNIQYF. In DNA form, the CDR3 reads TGTGCCAGCAGCGGAAGGGAGTCCAAAAACATTCAGTACTTC. Using reference TRBV11-2 and TRBJ2-4 for the parts outside the CDR3, the full variable domain is EAGVAQSPRYKIIEKRQSVAFWCNPISGHATLYWYQQILGQGPKLLIQFQNNGVVDDSQLPKDRFSAERLKGVDSTLKIQPAKLEDSAVYLCASSGRESKNIQYFGAGTRLSVL.

Details on this clonotype: This may be a read error, as it is one base from a much larger clone. This chain connects TRBV2 to TRBJ2-7; no clear D gene. The germline gives CDR1 SNHLY, CDR2 FYNNEI. CDR3 length equals 11 residues. The CDR3 here is CASSGFEEQCF. CDR3 in DNA: TGTGCCAGCAGTGGATTTGAGGAGCAGTGCTTC.

By proportion, this clonotype is medium-sized (0.01 to 0.1%). DNA for the CDR3: TGCAGTGCTAGGCAGGGGTACGAGCAGTACTTC. This codes for CSARQGYEQYF. The rearrangement joins TRBV20-1 to TRBJ2-7; D is possibly TRBD1 (6 bases). Trimming removed 3 bases at V and 4 bases at J, with 7 bases between. Germline V gene lookup returns CDR1 DFQATT and CDR2 SNEGSKA (reference sequence). This CDR3 is built from 11 residues.

By sample share, this clonotype is medium-sized. The chain has TRBV27 and TRBJ1-6; tentative D call: TRBD1 (5 bases). Trimming took 5 bases from V and 6 from J, leaving 17 bases between them. Per germline, CDR1 MNHEY and CDR2 SMNVEV (reference sequence). CDR3 length: 16 residues. The chain's CDR3 is CASSPLGRQSNSPLHF. DNA for the CDR3: TGTGCCAGCAGTCCTCTGGGGCGACAGAGTAATTCACCCCTCCACTTT.

Ten or more counts support this clonotype. J is TRBJ2-3 and V is TRBV7-8; D unresolved. The CDR3 runs 12 residues. Germline V lookup: CDR1 SGHVS, CDR2 FQNEAQ. Deletions cut 3 bases from V and 4 bases from J, with 5 bases between. The CDR3 DNA reads as TGTGCCAGCAGCTTCGGGCCAGATACGCAGTATTTT. Amino acid sequence: CASSFGPDTQYF. The full variable domain, rest sourced from reference TRBV7-8 and TRBJ2-3, is GAGVSQSPRYKVAKRGQDVALRCDPISGHVSLFWYQQALGQGPEFLTYFQNEAQLDKSGLPSDRFFAERPEGSVSTLKIQRTQQEDSAVYLCASSFGPDTQYFGPGTRLTVL.

The chain uses TRBV11-2 and TRBJ1-2, with D unresolved. The CDR3 length is 14 residues. Germline CDR1 is SGHAT and CDR2 is FQNNGV. V dropped 0 bases and J dropped 9 bases, with 14 bases sitting between them. The CDR3, as DNA: TGTGCCAGCAGCTTAGATTTAATAACAGATTGCTACACCTTC. It codes for CASSLDLITDCYTF.

This clonotype has ten or more counts. The J gene is TRBJ2-7, the V gene TRBV20-1; 11 bases line up with TRBD2. The CDR3 is 13 amino acids. Germline V CDR1 and CDR2: DFQATT, SNEGSKA (reference sequence). After removal of 6 bases from V and 5 bases from J, the junction contained 6 bases not matched to a gene. The CDR3 bases are TGCAGTGCCTCCGGGACTAGCGGAGACGAGCAGTACTTC. Translated: CSASGTSGDEQYF.

V gene TRBV19 combines with J gene TRBJ1-1, with TRBD1 identical over 7 bases. CDR3 length equals 16 residues. Germline V lookup: CDR1 LNHDA, CDR2 SQIVND (reference sequence). V dropped 1 base and J dropped 6; count of bases not matched to a gene: 11. This chain's CDR3 is CASSIGPIRGRAEAFF. As DNA, the CDR3 is TGTGCCAGTAGTATAGGACCCATAAGGGGGCGCGCTGAAGCTTTCTTT.

This clonotype has a handful of counts. The V and J genes are TRBV6-4 and TRBJ2-1; TRBD2 matches 15 bases. The CDR3 runs 15 residues. J gave up 6 bases and V 3 bases, and 0 bases lay outside the gene matches. Germline CDR1 is MRHNA and CDR2 is SNTAGT. In nucleotides, the CDR3 is TGTGCCAGCAGTGAGGGACTAGCGGGAGGCAATGAGCAGTTCTTC. Translation gives CASSEGLAGGNEQFF.

This clonotype was detected only once. A much bigger clone sits one base away, suggesting this may be a read error. The chain has TRBV6-4 and TRBJ2-3; 7 bases align to TRBD1. This CDR3 contains 14 residues. The V gene's germline CDR1 is MRHNA and CDR2 SNTAGT. The CDR3 loop reads CASSETGITDTHYF. The DNA for the CDR3 is TGTGCCAGCAGTGAGACAGGGATCACAGATACGCATTATTTT.

To note about this clonotype: It may be a read error: a sequence one base away is much more abundant. The V call is TRBV20-1, the J call TRBJ2-5; perhaps TRBD1 as D (6 bases). V lost 5 bases and J 0 bases, leaving 16 bases between the germline ends. CDR1 is DFQATT, CDR2 SNEGSKA, per germline (reference sequence). The CDR3 length is 15 residues. This chain's CDR3 is CSAPTGRGYQETQYF. The CDR3 region has the DNA TGCAGTGCTCCCACAGGGAGAGGGTACCAAGAGACCCAGTACTTC.

This clonotype was recorded a few times. V is TRBV3-1 and J is TRBJ2-2; 10 nucleotides align to TRBD2. The CDR3 is 17 amino acids. The germline V gene has CDR1 LGHDT and CDR2 YNNKEL (reference sequence). Trimming at V came to 2 bases and at J to 1 base, leaving 4 bases not matched to a gene. CDR3 residues: CASSQLAGVENTGELFF. In DNA form, the CDR3 reads TGTGCCAGCAGCCAACTAGCGGGAGTGGAGAACACCGGGGAGCTGTTTTTT. Supplemented by reference TRBV3-1 and TRBJ2-2, the full variable domain reads DTAVSQTPKYLVTQMGNDKSIKCEQNLGHDTMYWYKQDSKKFLKIMFSYNNKELIINETVPNRFSPKSPDKAHLNLHINSLELGDSAVYFCASSQLAGVENTGELFFGEGSRLTVL.

The chain links TRBV4-2 to TRBJ1-2; 9 bases align to TRBD1. Germline CDR1 is LGHNA and CDR2 is YNFKEQ. This CDR3 region has 16 residues. The CDR3 coding sequence is TGTGTCAGAAGCCAAGATCCGGGACAGGGATCAGTGGGCTACACCTTC. It codes for CVRSQDPGQGSVGYTF.